This T cell receptor beta chain comes out of a study of blood T cell repertoires in COVID-19. Study summary: Sample material is recorded as cDNA or gDNA derived from T cells, B-cell-depleted T cells, or PBMCs.

Only in-frame clones appear in the TCRdb table, and some are missing; sequencing was by immunoSEQ multiplex PCR. Of approximately 280,000 clones detected, around nine tenths appear once; the ten largest clones hold about 5.5%. V was trimmed by 6 bases and J by 5 bases, leaving 14 bases between them. From germline, CDR1 is SQVTM and CDR2 ANQGSEA. The CDR3 sequence is 14 residues long. Specimen: PBMCs or T cells enriched from blood (not recorded which). The chain is built from TRBV29-1 and TRBJ1-6; the D is unclear. The receptor was isolated from a woman in her forties who had recovered from COVID-19. CDR3 coding DNA: TGCAGCGTGGGTGAGGGTACCAATAATTCACCCCTCCACTTT. It specifies CSVGEGTNNSPLHF.